The present entry profiles one T cell receptor beta chain with its context. Antigen unknown. Only in-frame clones appear in the TCRdb table, and some are missing; sequencing was by immunoSEQ multiplex PCR. The table has approximately 13,000 clones, 84% seen once. The sample's treatment: AdE1-LMPpoly-expanded autologous EBV-specific T-cell therapy followed by anti-PD-1 nivolumab. These data are taken from a study of EBV T-cell therapy then PD-1 blockade in nasopharyngeal carcinoma. The sequencing used CD8+ T cells from blood, collected at roughly day 99 from a patient whose treatment included autologous EBV-specific T cells and nivolumab. This clonotype was obtained from a man aged 35 to 55 with nasopharyngeal carcinoma.

In DNA, the CDR3 is TGTGCCAGCAGCGTACCCAATAATCTAGCGGGGGGCTACAATGAGCAGTTCTTC. Amino acids: CASSVPNNLAGGYNEQFF. V gene TRBV9 combines with J gene TRBJ2-1; 11 bases map to TRBD2. Germline CDR1 is SGDLS and CDR2 is YYNGEE. V trimming: 1 base; J trimming: 3 bases; junction bases outside the gene matches: 9. The CDR3 has 18 amino acids.